This T cell receptor beta chain derives from a study of graft-versus-host responses after intestinal transplantation. The study, taken as a whole, reports: GvH clones turned up in recipient marrow; some had shown up first in ileum or blood. Graft-donor T cell macrochimerism coincided with high graft-versus-host to host-versus-graft clonal ratios in allografts.

A note on this clone: The antigen is undetermined.

Assay used: immunoSEQ multiplex PCR; TCRdb lists only in-frame clones, some missing. The table lists about 88,000 clones, less than 95% of them singletons. There are 14 residues in the CDR3. In germline, CDR1 is WNHNN, CDR2 SYGVQD (reference sequence). Trimming left V 6 bases short and J 3 bases short, with 12 bases between. The source was unstimulated CD4+ T cells sorted from spleen or lymph node cells, collected before transplant. The clonotype comes from a human donor who was the organ donor for an intestinal transplant. The J gene is TRBJ1-3, the V gene TRBV10-1; D not certain. The CDR3 spells CASRPFPYGNTIYF. As DNA, the CDR3 is TGCGCCAGCAGACCTTTTCCCTATGGAAACACCATATATTTT.